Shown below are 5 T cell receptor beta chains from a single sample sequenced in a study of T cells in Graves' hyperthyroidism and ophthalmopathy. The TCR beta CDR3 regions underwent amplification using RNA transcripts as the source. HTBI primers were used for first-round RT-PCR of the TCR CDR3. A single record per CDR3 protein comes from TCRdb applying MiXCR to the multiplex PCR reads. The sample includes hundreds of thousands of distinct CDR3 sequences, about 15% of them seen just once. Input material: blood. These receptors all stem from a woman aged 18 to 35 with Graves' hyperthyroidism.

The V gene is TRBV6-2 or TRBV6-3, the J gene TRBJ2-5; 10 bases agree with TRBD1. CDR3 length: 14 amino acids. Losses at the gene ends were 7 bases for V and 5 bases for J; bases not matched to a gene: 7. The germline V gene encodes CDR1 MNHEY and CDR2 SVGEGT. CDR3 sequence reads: CASTKTGGRETQYF. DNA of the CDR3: TGTGCCAGCACCAAGACAGGGGGCCGGGAGACCCAGTACTTC.

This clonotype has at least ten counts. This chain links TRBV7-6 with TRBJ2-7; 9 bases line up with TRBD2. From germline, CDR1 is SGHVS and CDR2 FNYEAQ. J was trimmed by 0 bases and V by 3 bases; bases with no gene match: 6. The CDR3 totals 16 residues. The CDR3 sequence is CASSLGLSGSSYEQYF. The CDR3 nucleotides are TGTGCCAGCAGCTTGGGCCTTAGCGGGAGCTCCTACGAGCAGTACTTC.

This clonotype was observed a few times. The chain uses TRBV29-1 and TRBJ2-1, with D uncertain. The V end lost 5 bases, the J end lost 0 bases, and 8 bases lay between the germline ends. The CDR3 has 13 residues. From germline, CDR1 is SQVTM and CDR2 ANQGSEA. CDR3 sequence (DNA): TGCAGCGTTTCAGTAGACTCCTACAATGAGCAGTTCTTC. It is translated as CSVSVDSYNEQFF.

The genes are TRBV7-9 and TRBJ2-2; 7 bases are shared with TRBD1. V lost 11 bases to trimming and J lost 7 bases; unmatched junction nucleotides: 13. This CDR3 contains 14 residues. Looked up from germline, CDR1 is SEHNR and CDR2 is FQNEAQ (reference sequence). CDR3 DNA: TGTGCCCGTTCTGTCCAGGGGGATGGCGGGGAGCTGTTTTTT. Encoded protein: CARSVQGDGGELFF. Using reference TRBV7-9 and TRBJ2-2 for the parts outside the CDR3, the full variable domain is DTGVSQNPRHKITKRGQNVTFRCDPISEHNRLYWYRQTLGQGPEFLTYFQNEAQLEKSRLLSDRFSAERPKGSFSTLEIQRTEQGDSAMYLCARSVQGDGGELFFGEGSRLTVL.

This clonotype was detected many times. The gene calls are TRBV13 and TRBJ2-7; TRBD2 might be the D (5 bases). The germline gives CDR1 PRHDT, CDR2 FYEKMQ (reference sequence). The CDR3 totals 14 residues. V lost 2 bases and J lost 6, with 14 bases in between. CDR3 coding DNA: TGTGCCAGCAGCTTATTTTCGCGGGTCGGCGAGCAGTACTTC. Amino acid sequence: CASSLFSRVGEQYF.